The 3 T cell receptor beta chains below come from one sample, sequenced in a study of identical twins listed by TCRdb under 2016. Library preparation employed 5' RACE. TCRdb shows the sequencer as Illumina HiSeq 2000. TCRdb cleaned the public reads at Q25 with fastp, built clones with MiXCR and kept in-frame beta chains. CDR3 protein duplicates are merged, each entry listing the most common genes and DNA. This sample is represented by hundreds of thousands of distinct CDR3 sequences; about 22% of them were singletons. Approximately 0.52% of the sample goes to the ten largest clones. The same sample was also studied in work on yellow fever vaccine responses in identical twins.

The sequenced sample consisted of CD4+ T cells sorted from blood. All receptors derive from a woman between 18 and 29 years old in good health.

Ten or more counts support this clonotype. The germline gene is not matched at one end of the junction; a read error may be the cause. The chain recombines TRBV12-3 or TRBV12-4 with TRBJ2-2; D not resolved. This CDR3 comprises 12 residues. CDR3 bases: TGCGCCAGCAGCTTGGGCACCGGGGAGCTGTTTTTT. It codes for CASSLGTGELFF.

This clonotype was detected only a few times. In nucleotides, the CDR3 is TGCAGTGCTAGGTCCCCCAGGGGGCCACGCACTTATAGCAATCAGCCCCAGCATTTT. Translated, it gives CSARSPRGPRTYSNQPQHF. The V and J genes are TRBV20-1 and TRBJ1-5; 8 bases are shared with TRBD1. The CDR3 length is 19 residues. The trim removed 3 bases at V and 0 bases at J, leaving 16 bases unmatched. Germline V gene data show CDR1 as DFQATT and CDR2 as SNEGSKA (reference sequence).

The V gene is TRBV2, the J gene TRBJ2-7; D gene uncertain. Germline CDR1 reads SNHLY; CDR2 reads FYNNEI. Trimming took 4 bases from V and 13 from J, leaving 11 bases between them. This CDR3 is built from 10 residues. The CDR3 bases are TGTGCCAGCAGTGTCTTGTGGCTATACTTC. Amino acids: CASSVLWLYF.